This TCR beta chain was obtained from a study of response to subunit inactivated influenza vaccine. With 0 bases removed from V and 4 bases from J, the gap between germline ends came to 7 bases. This CDR3 region has 15 residues. CDR1 and CDR2 (germline): SGHVS, FQNEAQ. TCRdb processed the RT-PCR reads anew with MiXCR; each CDR3 protein has one entry. The sample lists around 570,000 distinct CDR3 sequences, about 7.6% occurring once. This clonotype showed up many times. Sequenced here: PBMCs from blood, sampled 23 months after vaccination. The clonotype comes from a man in his fifties or sixties who received an inactivated influenza vaccine. The gene calls are TRBV7-8 and TRBJ1-6; maybe TRBD1 (6 bases). CDR3 in amino acids: CASSLATGYNSPLHF. Here the CDR3 DNA reads TGTGCCAGCAGCTTAGCGACAGGTTATAATTCACCCCTCCACTTT.